These T cell receptor beta chains were read from a single sample in a study of memory CD4+ T cells and cytomegalovirus serostatus. Here immunoSEQ multiplex PCR was the method, and the copy in TCRdb shows in-frame clones only, minus some. The sample includes tens of thousands of clones, approximately 82% seen only once; the top ten take just under 0.5%. The specimen sequenced was memory CD4+ T cells from blood. The receptors originated from an adult in good health and CMV-seronegative. Some clones in this sample may be carry-over from other donors' samples. The CDR3 runs from the conserved cysteine through the conserved F or W. The order of the fields is V gene, CDR3 length, CDR3 protein.

>TRBV6-1|19
CASSENRLLPRGGYNEQFF
>TRBV18|16
CASSPGSGRPQNEQFF
>TRBV29-1|14
CSVVGTDSNQPQHF
>TRBV18|14
CASLEDRGMGEQYF
>TRBV5-1|16
CASSPGGGSQGGTQYF
>TRBV28|14
CASTLGGSNQPQHF
>TRBV2|13
CASRYTRQGEAFF
>TRBV11-2|12
CASSPSTDTQYF
>TRBV30|16
CAWSVGGGASYNEQFF
>TRBV2|12
CASSDTNEKLFF
>TRBV1|16
CTSSQVSPDTYNEQFF
>TRBV4-1|15
CASSQDPQAWQPQHF
>TRBV29-1|12
CSAKREYGEQYF
>TRBV6-1|13
CASTVDSARGYTF
>TRBV6-5|12
CASTNTGTEAFF
>TRBV5-1|15
CASSLSSANTGELFF
>TRBV28|11
CASSTQKEQFF
>TRBV30|12
CAWAGTHYEQYF
>TRBV11-2|16
CASSFRLSSGANVLTF
>TRBV29-1|14
CSVVTGRSHNEQFF
>TRBV7-2|11
CASSLAFEQYF
>TRBV9|16
CASSAQLAGRTDTQYF
>TRBV7-9|15
CASSNMGLAGDEQYF
>TRBV14|17
CASSQDKGLAGLGEQYF
>TRBV9|13
CASSQGMNTEAFF
>TRBV9|15
CASSVLSGGTGELFF
>TRBV28|14
CASRMGASNEKLFF
>TRBV10-3|17
CAIKAAWLEVTGETQYF
>TRBV5-6|17
CASSSNNLDLRGYGYTF
>TRBV25-1|14
CASSYGQNNQPQHF
>TRBV19|16
CASTLGTSGSPGEQFF
>TRBV7-2|14
CASSLDRGRGELFF
>TRBV28|11
CASISSSGYTF
>TRBV2|13
CASLRQGPAEQYF
>TRBV6-1|15
CASSRVASGSNEQFF